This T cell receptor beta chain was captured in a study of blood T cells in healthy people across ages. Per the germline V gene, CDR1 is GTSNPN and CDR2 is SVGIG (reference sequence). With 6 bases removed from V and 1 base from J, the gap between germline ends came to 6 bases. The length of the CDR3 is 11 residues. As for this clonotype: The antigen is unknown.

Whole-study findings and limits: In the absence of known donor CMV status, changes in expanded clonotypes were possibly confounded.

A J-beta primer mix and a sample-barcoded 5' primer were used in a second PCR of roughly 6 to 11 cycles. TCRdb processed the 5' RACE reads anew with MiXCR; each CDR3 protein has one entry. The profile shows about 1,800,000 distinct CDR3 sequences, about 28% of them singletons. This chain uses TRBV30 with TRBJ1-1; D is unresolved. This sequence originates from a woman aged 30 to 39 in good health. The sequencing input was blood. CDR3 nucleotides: TGTGCCTGCCAGGCGAACACTGAAGCTTTCTTT. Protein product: CACQANTEAFF.